One and the same sample provided the 25 T cell receptor beta chains below, sequenced in a study of cytomegalovirus exposure and HLA in healthy donors. Primers for the PCR totalled 60 Vbeta and 13 Jbeta. Generated by immunoSEQ multiplex PCR, the TCRdb table keeps only in-frame clones and is missing some. This table has 54,000 or so clones, about 70% appearing once. Sequencing was performed on PBMCs. The receptors were sampled from a woman aged 55-70 years in good health and CMV-seropositive.

CDR3 region: CASSPGGPGQSKYF. CDR3 in DNA: TGTGCCAGCAGCCCAGGAGGACCGGGACAGTCCAAGTATTTT. V gene TRBV7-2 combines with J gene TRBJ2-3; 7 bases map to TRBD1. V gave up 5 bases and J gave up 13 bases; unmatched junction bases: 15. This CDR3 comprises 14 residues. The germline V gene has CDR1 SGHTA and CDR2 FQGNSA.

This clone occurred a few times. The chain is built from TRBV9 and TRBJ2-5; TRBD2 matches at 11 bases. CDR3 size: 16 residues. The germline CDR1 and CDR2 sequences are SGDLS and YYNGEE. V lost 4 bases to trimming and J lost 5 bases; unmatched junction nucleotides: 10. CDR3 DNA: TGTGCCAGCAGCCCCCGGGGGGCTAGCGGGGGGGAGACCCAGTACTTC. Translated, it gives CASSPRGASGGETQYF.

The chain combines TRBV28 with TRBJ2-7; 9 bases align to TRBD1. Trimming removed 6 bases from V and 2 bases from J; junction bases left unmatched: 8. The length of the CDR3 is 15 residues. CDR1 MDHEN and CDR2 SYDVKM come from the germline V gene. CDR3 region: CASRPSWTGAYEQYF. Written as DNA, the CDR3 is TGTGCCAGCAGACCTTCCTGGACAGGGGCCTACGAGCAGTACTTC.

V usage is TRBV6-1 and J usage is TRBJ1-1; D remains ambiguous. The CDR3 loop spans 12 amino acids. Trimming pared 5 bases from V and 0 bases from J, leaving 4 bases between. Germline V gene sequence: CDR1 MNHNS, CDR2 SASEGT. The CDR3 loop reads CASSRLNTEAFF. CDR3 in DNA: TGTGCCAGCAGTCGTCTGAACACTGAAGCTTTCTTT.

V is TRBV7-2 and J is TRBJ1-4; D is perhaps TRBD1 (5 bases). The V end lost 1 base, the J end lost 8 bases, and 11 bases lay between the germline ends. The V gene's germline CDR1 is SGHTA and CDR2 FQGNSA. The CDR3 totals 14 residues. The CDR3 spells CASSLDHGAEKLFF. Written as DNA, the CDR3 is TGTGCCAGCAGCTTAGACCATGGGGCCGAAAAACTGTTTTTT. The full variable domain, in which reference TRBV7-2 and TRBJ1-4 provide the parts outside the CDR3, is GAGVSQSPSNKVTEKGKDVELRCDPISGHTALYWYRQSLGQGLEFLIYFQGNSAPDKSGLPSDRFSAERTGGSVSTLTIQRTQQEDSAVYLCASSLDHGAEKLFFGSGTQLSVL.

V is TRBV7-8 and J is TRBJ2-5, with 7 nucleotides matching TRBD1. The DNA end favors TRBJ2-7, so the J call may be wrong. Germline V lookup: CDR1 SGHVS, CDR2 FQNEAQ. CDR3 size: 15 residues. CDR3 coding DNA: TGTGCCAGCAGCTTCCGGACAGGACGATCATACGAGCAGTACTTC. This encodes CASSFRTGRSYEQYF.

The V call is TRBV9, the J call TRBJ1-1; a possible D gene is TRBD1 (6 bases). V lost 3 bases and J 1 base, leaving 10 bases between the germline ends. The CDR3 has 14 amino acids. The V gene's germline CDR1 is SGDLS and CDR2 YYNGEE. For the CDR3, the DNA is TGTGCCAGCAGCGGAACACAGGGGAACACTGAAGCTTTCTTT. This codes for CASSGTQGNTEAFF.

The chain joins TRBV5-1 to TRBJ2-1, with a possible D match to TRBD2 (5 bases). Germline V gene sequence: CDR1 SGHRS, CDR2 YFSETQ. V was trimmed by 0 bases and J by 2 bases, leaving 12 bases between them. CDR3 length: 16 residues. CDR3 region: CASSLAAARTYNEQFF. Written as DNA, the CDR3 is TGCGCCAGCAGCTTGGCAGCGGCCCGGACCTACAATGAGCAGTTCTTC.

The chain uses TRBV5-4 and TRBJ2-2; D not certain. Trimming removed 2 bases from V and 4 bases from J, with 12 bases in between. The CDR3 runs 15 residues. Germline V gene data show CDR1 as SGHNT and CDR2 as YYREEE (reference sequence). The CDR3: CASSLGKIATGELFF. CDR3 in DNA: TGTGCCAGCAGCTTAGGCAAAATAGCCACCGGGGAGCTGTTTTTT.

This clone was seen a few times. The chain employs TRBV4-1 and TRBJ1-1; D gene unclear. CDR1 is MGHRA and CDR2 is YSYEKL in the germline V gene. CDR3 length: 13 residues. With 2 bases removed from V and 5 bases from J, the gap between germline ends came to 9 bases. The CDR3 bases are TGCGCCAGCAGCCAACACATCAGAACTGAAGCTTTCTTT. This translates into CASSQHIRTEAFF.

This clone was observed a handful of times. The chain employs TRBV6-5 and TRBJ2-5; no clear D. The CDR3 is made up of 13 amino acids. Trimming pared 5 bases from V and 3 bases from J, leaving 10 bases between. The germline gives CDR1 MNHEY, CDR2 SVGAGI. The CDR3 DNA reads as TGTGCCAGCAGTCCAATTCCGGAAGAGACCCAGTACTTC. Translated: CASSPIPEETQYF.

This rearrangement joins TRBV13 to TRBJ1-4, with 9 bases fitting TRBD1. Germline V gene lookup returns CDR1 PRHDT and CDR2 FYEKMQ (reference sequence). This CDR3 spans 13 amino acids. The V and J ends lost 4 bases and 8 bases, in that order; junction bases with no gene match: 2. The CDR3 DNA is TGTGCCAGCAGCTCCGGACAGGGGGAAAAACTGTTTTTT. Protein sequence: CASSSGQGEKLFF.

A few counts support this clone. V is TRBV19 and J is TRBJ2-7; D is unclear. Trimming shortened V by 6 bases and J by 1 base, and 10 bases separated the two germline ends. The CDR3 runs 13 residues. Looked up from germline, CDR1 is LNHDA and CDR2 is SQIVND (reference sequence). Here the CDR3 reads CASSSDTSYEQYF. Written as DNA, the CDR3 is TGTGCCAGTAGCTCAGACACATCCTACGAGCAGTACTTC.

The chain's CDR3 is CASSLGRGMGPQHF. CDR3 coding DNA: TGTGCCAGCAGCTTAGGCCGCGGTATGGGGCCCCAGCATTTT. The chain recombines TRBV7-2 with TRBJ1-5, with D hard to call. The CDR3 totals 14 residues. Germline V lookup: CDR1 SGHTA, CDR2 FQGNSA. V was cut by 1 base and J by 9 bases, with 13 bases left in between.

On this clone itself: The germline gene is not matched at one end of the junction; a read error may be the cause. The chain couples TRBV4-3 to TRBJ2-5, with 8 bases lining up with TRBD1. The J call is uncertain, as TRBJ2-7 better fits the DNA end. Germline V CDR1 and CDR2: LGHNA, YSLEER. The length of the CDR3 is 14 residues. The CDR3 region has the DNA TGCGCCAGCAGACAAGGGACAGGACCCTACGAGCAGTACTTC. It codes for CASRQGTGPYEQYF.

CDR3 amino acids: CAIRDFLNTQGYTGELFF. CDR3 DNA sequence: TGTGCCATCAGAGACTTCCTAAACACACAGGGCTACACCGGGGAGCTGTTTTTT. V usage is TRBV10-3 and J usage is TRBJ2-2; weak D call: TRBD1 (6 bases). CDR3 size: 18 residues. Per the germline V gene, CDR1 is ENHRY and CDR2 is SYGVKD. The V and J ends lost 6 bases and 3 bases respectively, with 23 bases between them.

This clone is a singleton in its sample. V usage is TRBV10-3 and J usage is TRBJ2-5, with TRBD1 matching over 11 bases. The CDR3 extends over 14 amino acids. Germline CDR1 and CDR2: ENHRY and SYGVKD. V gave up 4 bases and J gave up 5 bases; unmatched junction bases: 3. CDR3 in DNA: TGTGCCATCAGTGGGACAGGGGGCGTCGAGACCCAGTACTTC. Translation gives CAISGTGGVETQYF.

The chain uses TRBV19 and TRBJ1-4, with unresolved D. Germline V gives CDR1 LNHDA, CDR2 SQIVND (reference sequence). The CDR3 totals 13 residues. Trimming removed 10 bases at V and 9 bases at J, with 18 bases between. CDR3 in DNA: TGTGCCACCCGCGGAGGGAACGAACAAAAACTGTTTTTT. Translated: CATRGGNEQKLFF.

The chain combines TRBV4-1 with TRBJ1-2; 8 nucleotides align to TRBD1. In germline, CDR1 is MGHRA, CDR2 YSYEKL. The CDR3 consists of 14 residues. V lost 1 base, J lost 3 bases, and 1 base stayed unmatched. As DNA, the CDR3 is TGCGCCAGCAGCCAAGGACAGGGGCACTATGGCTACACCTTC. This encodes CASSQGQGHYGYTF.

V is TRBV7-8 and J is TRBJ2-7; 9 bases line up with TRBD1. From germline, CDR1 is SGHVS and CDR2 FQNEAQ. The J segment lost 1 base and the V segment lost 5 bases, leaving 6 bases of the junction unmatched. The CDR3 length is 15 residues. CDR3 sequence reads: CASSATGGGSYEQYF. The CDR3 DNA reads TGTGCCAGCAGCGCGACAGGGGGAGGATCCTACGAGCAGTACTTC.

V usage is TRBV10-1 and J usage is TRBJ1-6; 7 bases agree with TRBD1. Germline V gene sequence: CDR1 WNHNN, CDR2 SYGVQD (reference sequence). The ends lost 5 bases at V and 7 bases at J; junction bases unmatched: 2. The CDR3 runs 13 residues. The CDR3 DNA is TGCGCCAGCAGTCGGGACAGCAATTCACCCCTCCACTTT. Encoded protein: CASSRDSNSPLHF.

As regards this clone: The junction differs from germline at one of its ends, possibly a read error. The rearrangement links TRBV6-5 to TRBJ1-1; 7 nucleotides align to TRBD1. Germline CDR1 is MNHEY and CDR2 is SVGAGI. The CDR3 covers 13 residues. The CDR3 sequence: CASSYTEGAVVLF. The CDR3, as DNA: TGTGCCAGCAGTTACACTGAGGGGGCTGTAGTTCTCTTT.

A single count supports this clone. V and J are TRBV4-3 and TRBJ1-3; D not resolved. Germline values: CDR1 LGHNA, CDR2 YSLEER. The CDR3 sequence is 13 residues long. Between the trimmed V and J ends, which lost 2 bases and 4 bases, there was a span of 6 bases. This CDR3 reads CASSQQRGNTIYF. For the CDR3, the DNA is TGCGCCAGCAGCCAACAACGGGGAAACACCATATATTTT.

The chain employs TRBV6-1 and TRBJ1-1; 9 positions match TRBD1. Losses at the gene ends were 6 bases for V and 7 bases for J; bases not matched to a gene: 12. The CDR3 extends over 15 amino acids. CDR1 MNHNS and CDR2 SASEGT come from the germline V gene. The CDR3 nucleotides read TGTGCCAGCAGCCGGGACAGGGTAATTACCCGTGAAGCTTTCTTT. Protein sequence: CASSRDRVITREAFF.

The chain is built from TRBV2 and TRBJ2-1; D may be TRBD2 (6 bases). Trimming shortened V by 6 bases and J by 2 bases, and 8 bases separated the two germline ends. Germline V gene data show CDR1 as SNHLY and CDR2 as FYNNEI. The CDR3 spans 13 residues. The CDR3 bases are TGTGCCAGCAGCGGGGGAACCTACAATGAGCAGTTCTTC. Its translation: CASSGGTYNEQFF. Based on the CDR3 plus reference TRBV2 and TRBJ2-1, the full variable domain is EPEVTQTPSHQVTQMGQEVILRCVPISNHLYFYWYRQILGQKVEFLVSFYNNEISEKSEIFDDQFSVERPDGSNFTLKIRSTKLEDSAMYFCASSGGTYNEQFFGPGTRLTVL.